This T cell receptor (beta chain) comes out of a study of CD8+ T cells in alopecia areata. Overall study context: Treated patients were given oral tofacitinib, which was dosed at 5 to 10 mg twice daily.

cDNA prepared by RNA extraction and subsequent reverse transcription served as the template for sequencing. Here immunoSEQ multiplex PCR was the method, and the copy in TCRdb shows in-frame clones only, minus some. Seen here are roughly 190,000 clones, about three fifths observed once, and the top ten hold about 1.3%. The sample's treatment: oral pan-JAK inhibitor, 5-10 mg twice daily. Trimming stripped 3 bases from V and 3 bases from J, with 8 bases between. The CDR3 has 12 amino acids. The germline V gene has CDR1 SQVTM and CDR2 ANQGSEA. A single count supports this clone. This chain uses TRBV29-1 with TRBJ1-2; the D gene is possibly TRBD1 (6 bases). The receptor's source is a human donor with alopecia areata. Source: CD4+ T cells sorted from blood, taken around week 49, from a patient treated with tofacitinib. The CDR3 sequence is CSVDQGYYGYTF. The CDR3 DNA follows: TGCAGCGTTGACCAGGGGTACTATGGCTACACCTTC.